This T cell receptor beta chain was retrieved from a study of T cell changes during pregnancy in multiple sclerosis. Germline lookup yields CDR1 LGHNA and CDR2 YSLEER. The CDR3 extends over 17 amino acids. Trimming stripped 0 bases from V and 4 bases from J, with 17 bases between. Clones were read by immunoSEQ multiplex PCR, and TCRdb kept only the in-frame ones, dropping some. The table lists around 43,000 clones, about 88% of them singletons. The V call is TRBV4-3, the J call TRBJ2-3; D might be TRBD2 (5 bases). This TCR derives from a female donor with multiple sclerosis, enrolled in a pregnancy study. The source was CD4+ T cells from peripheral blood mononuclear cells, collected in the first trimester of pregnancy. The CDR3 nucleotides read TGCGCCAGCAGCCAAGAAGGTCCAGACTACCCTCCAGATACGCAGTATTTT. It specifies CASSQEGPDYPPDTQYF.